The source of this T cell receptor (beta chain) is a study of blood T cell repertoires in COVID-19. With V trimmed by 4 bases and J by 10 bases, 7 bases remained unmatched. The CDR3 spans 15 residues. Germline CDR1 is SGHNT and CDR2 is YYREEE (reference sequence). The data were produced by immunoSEQ multiplex PCR, yet TCRdb's version contains in-frame clones alone and is incomplete. The repertoire has just under 150,000 clones, approximately 89% of them found once; the top ten carry around 1.5%. The clonotype was recovered from a human donor in a cohort sampled during active COVID-19. Sequences were obtained from peripheral blood. The chain joins TRBV5-4 to TRBJ2-1, with 14 bases matching TRBD2. The CDR3 spells CASSTGLAGGVEQFF. The CDR3 DNA reads as TGTGCCAGCAGCACCGGACTAGCGGGGGGCGTCGAGCAGTTCTTC. Using reference TRBV5-4 and TRBJ2-1 for the parts outside the CDR3, the full variable domain is ETGVTQSPTHLIKTRGQQVTLRCSSQSGHNTVSWYQQALGQGPQFIFQYYREEENGRGNFPPRFSGLQFPNYSSELNVNALELDDSALYLCASSTGLAGGVEQFFGPGTRLTVL.